This T cell receptor (beta chain) was sequenced in a study of T cell changes during pregnancy in multiple sclerosis. The V segment lost 1 base and the J segment 4 bases; nucleotides outside the gene matches: 6. This CDR3 comprises 15 residues. The germline gives CDR1 SGHTA, CDR2 FQGNSA. TCRdb's copy holds only in-frame clones and misses some; the assay was immunoSEQ multiplex PCR. The sample lists over 60,000 clones, 91% occurring once. This chain connects TRBV7-2 to TRBJ2-7; 8 bases are shared with TRBD2. This TCR derives from a female donor in good health, enrolled as a control in a pregnancy study. Sequencing used peripheral blood, obtained in the third trimester of pregnancy. The chain's CDR3 is CASSLDPAGGYEQYF. CDR3 in DNA: TGTGCCAGCAGCTTAGATCCGGCGGGGGGATACGAGCAGTACTTC.